This T cell receptor (beta chain) appears in the sequencing data of a study of identical twins. In its sample, this clonotype was seen many times. Each CDR3 protein gets one entry after TCRdb re-called the 5' RACE reads with MiXCR. The sample lists hundreds of thousands of distinct CDR3 sequences; 5.5% to 6.5% were seen once. The CDR3 is made up of 15 amino acids. After removal of 4 bases from V and 5 bases from J, the junction contained 6 bases not matched to a gene. Germline CDR1 reads MNHEY; CDR2 reads SMNVEV (reference sequence). Sequencing was performed on naive T cells sorted from blood. The genes are TRBV27 and TRBJ1-1; 11 nucleotides agree with TRBD1. This TCR derives from a man between 18 and 29 years old in good health. The CDR3 sequence: CASSSLGQGGTEAFF. Here the CDR3 DNA reads TGTGCCAGCAGTTCACTGGGACAGGGGGGAACTGAAGCTTTCTTT.